This T cell receptor (beta chain) was sequenced for a study of long-term antiretroviral therapy in people with HIV. Study-level findings and limits: Clones with expansion before ART led the repertoire at all time points. HIV repertoires covered narrower CDR3 length ranges than controls did. Post-ART, diversity grew, though it stayed under transplant donor control levels.

V was trimmed by 6 bases and J by 7 bases, leaving 21 bases between them. Germline CDR1 and CDR2: SGHVS and FQNEAQ. The CDR3 runs to 16 residues. Assay version v3.0 of immunoSEQ was used, and it was run at survey level. Profiled with immunoSEQ multiplex PCR; TCRdb holds only in-frame clones, not every one. The sample carries tens of thousands of clones, more than 80% recorded once. As for this clone: What it binds is not known.

This specimen consisted of unsorted PBMCs, obtained about 5.3 years after starting antiretroviral therapy. The sequence was collected from a woman aged 40 to 50 with HIV. The rearrangement links TRBV7-8 to TRBJ1-4; D might be TRBD1 (5 bases). The CDR3 sequence: CASSFGHGNTIEKLFF. DNA of the CDR3: TGTGCCAGCAGTTTCGGACATGGGAATACGATTGAAAAACTGTTTTTT.